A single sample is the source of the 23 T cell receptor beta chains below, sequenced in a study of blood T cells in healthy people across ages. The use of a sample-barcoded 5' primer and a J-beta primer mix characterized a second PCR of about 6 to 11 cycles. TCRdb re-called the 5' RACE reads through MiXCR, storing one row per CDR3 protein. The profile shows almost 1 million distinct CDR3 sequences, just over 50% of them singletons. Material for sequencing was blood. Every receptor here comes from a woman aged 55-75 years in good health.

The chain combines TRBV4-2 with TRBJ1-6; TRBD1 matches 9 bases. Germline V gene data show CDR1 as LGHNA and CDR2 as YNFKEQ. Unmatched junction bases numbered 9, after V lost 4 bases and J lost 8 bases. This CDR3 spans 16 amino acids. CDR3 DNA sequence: TGTGCCAGCAGCCCGGGGACAGGGAGCAAATATTCACCCCTCCACTTT. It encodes CASSPGTGSKYSPLHF.

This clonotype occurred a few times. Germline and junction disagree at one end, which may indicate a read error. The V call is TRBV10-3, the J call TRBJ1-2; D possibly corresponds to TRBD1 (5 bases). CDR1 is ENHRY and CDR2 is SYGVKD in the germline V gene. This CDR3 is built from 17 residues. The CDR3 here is CAVSETGDHFPLSGYTF. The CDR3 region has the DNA TGTGCCGTCAGTGAGACGGGGGACCATTTTCCCTTGAGTGGCTACACCTTC.

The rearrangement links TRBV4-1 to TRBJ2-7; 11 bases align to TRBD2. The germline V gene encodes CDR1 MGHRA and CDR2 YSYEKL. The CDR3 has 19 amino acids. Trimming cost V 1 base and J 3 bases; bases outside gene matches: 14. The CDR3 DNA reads TGCGCCAGCAGCCAAGGCCAGGGACTAGCGGTCCCAAGGAGCTACGAGCAGTACTTC. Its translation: CASSQGQGLAVPRSYEQYF.

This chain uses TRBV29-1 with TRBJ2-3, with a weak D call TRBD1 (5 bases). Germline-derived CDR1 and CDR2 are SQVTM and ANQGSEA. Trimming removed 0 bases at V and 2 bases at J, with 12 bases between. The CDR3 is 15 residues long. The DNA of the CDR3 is TGCAGCGTTGAAGATGGGGCGGAGCCCACAGATACGCAGTATTTT. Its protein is CSVEDGAEPTDTQYF.

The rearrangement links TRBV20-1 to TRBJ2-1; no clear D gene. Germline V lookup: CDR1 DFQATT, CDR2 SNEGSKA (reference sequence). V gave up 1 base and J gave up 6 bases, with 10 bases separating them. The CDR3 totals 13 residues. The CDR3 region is CSARGQIGNEQFF. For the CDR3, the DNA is TGCAGTGCTAGAGGGCAAATTGGCAATGAGCAGTTCTTC.

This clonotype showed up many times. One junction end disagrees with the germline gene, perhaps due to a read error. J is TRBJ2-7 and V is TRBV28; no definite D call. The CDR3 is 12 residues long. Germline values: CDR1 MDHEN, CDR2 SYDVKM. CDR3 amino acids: CASSSDGYEQYF. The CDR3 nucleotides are TGCGCCAGCAGCTCAGACGGATACGAGCAGTACTTC.

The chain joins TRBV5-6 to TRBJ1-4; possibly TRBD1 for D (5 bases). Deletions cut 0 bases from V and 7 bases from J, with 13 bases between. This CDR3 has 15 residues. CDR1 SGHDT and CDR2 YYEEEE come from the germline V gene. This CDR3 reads CASSLGAGSREKLFF. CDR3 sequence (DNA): TGTGCCAGCAGCTTGGGGGCAGGGAGTCGTGAAAAACTGTTTTTT. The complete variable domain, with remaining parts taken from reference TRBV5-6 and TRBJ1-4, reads DAGVTQSPTHLIKTRGQQVTLRCSPKSGHDTVSWYQQALGQGPQFIFQYYEEEERQRGNFPDRFSGHQFPNYSSELNVNALLLGDSALYLCASSLGAGSREKLFFGSGTQLSVL.

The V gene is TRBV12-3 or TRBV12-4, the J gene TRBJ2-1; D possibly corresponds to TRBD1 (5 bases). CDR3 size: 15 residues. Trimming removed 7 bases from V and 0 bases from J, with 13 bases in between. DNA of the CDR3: TGTGCCAGCACCGTTAGACAGAGCTCCTACAATGAGCAGTTCTTC. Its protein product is CASTVRQSSYNEQFF.

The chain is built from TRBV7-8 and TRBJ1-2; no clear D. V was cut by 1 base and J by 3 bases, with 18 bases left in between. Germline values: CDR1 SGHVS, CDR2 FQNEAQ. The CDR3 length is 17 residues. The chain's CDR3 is CASSLGSSEGLDYGYTF. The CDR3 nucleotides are TGTGCCAGCAGCTTAGGATCCAGTGAGGGATTGGACTATGGCTACACCTTC.

CDR3 sequence reads: CASSEPHRVEQFF. CDR3 nucleotide sequence: TGTGCCAGCAGCGAGCCTCACAGGGTTGAGCAGTTCTTC. V and J are TRBV28 and TRBJ2-1, with D perhaps TRBD1 (6 bases). This CDR3 is built from 13 residues. CDR1 and CDR2 from the germline V gene are MDHEN and SYDVKM. V was trimmed by 6 bases and J by 9 bases, leaving 15 bases between them.

The CDR3 here is CASSPMGDSDWETQYF. The CDR3 DNA is TGTGCCAGCAGCCCTATGGGGGACAGCGATTGGGAGACCCAGTACTTC. The chain carries TRBV9 and TRBJ2-5; 7 bases line up with TRBD1. The germline CDR1 and CDR2 sequences are SGDLS and YYNGEE. There are 16 residues in the CDR3. The trim removed 4 bases at V and 5 bases at J, leaving 14 bases unmatched. The entire variable domain, with the rest obtained from reference TRBV9 and TRBJ2-5, is as follows: DSGVTQTPKHLITATGQRVTLRCSPRSGDLSVYWYQQSLDQGLQFLIQYYNGEERAKGNILERFSAQQFPDLHSELNLSSLELGDSALYFCASSPMGDSDWETQYFGPGTRLLVL.

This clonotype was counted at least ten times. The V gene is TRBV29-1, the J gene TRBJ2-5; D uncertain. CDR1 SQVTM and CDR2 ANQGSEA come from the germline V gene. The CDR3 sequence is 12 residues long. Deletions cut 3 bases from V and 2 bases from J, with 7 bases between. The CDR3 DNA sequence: TGCAGCGTTGATGTGTCTCAAGAGACCCAGTACTTC. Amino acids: CSVDVSQETQYF.

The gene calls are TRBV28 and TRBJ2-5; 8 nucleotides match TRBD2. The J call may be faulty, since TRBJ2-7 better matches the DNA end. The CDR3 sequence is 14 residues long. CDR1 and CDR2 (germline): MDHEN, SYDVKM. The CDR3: CASSGLASLYEQYF. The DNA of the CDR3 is TGTGCCAGCAGTGGACTAGCTAGTCTCTACGAGCAGTACTTC.

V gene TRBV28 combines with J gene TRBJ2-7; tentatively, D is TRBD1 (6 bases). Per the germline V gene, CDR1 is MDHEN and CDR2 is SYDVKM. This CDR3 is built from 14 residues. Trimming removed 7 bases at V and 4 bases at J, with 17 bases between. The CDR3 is CASKETGGIYEQYF. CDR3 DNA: TGTGCCAGCAAAGAGACAGGAGGCATATACGAGCAGTACTTC.

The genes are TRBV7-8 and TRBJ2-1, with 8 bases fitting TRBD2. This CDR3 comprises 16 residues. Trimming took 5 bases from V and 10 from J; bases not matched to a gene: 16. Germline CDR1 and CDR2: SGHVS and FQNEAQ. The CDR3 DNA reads TGTGCCAGCAGCAATCCTGGGACTGGCGGGAGGAACGAGCAGTTCTTC. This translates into CASSNPGTGGRNEQFF.

The CDR3 sequence is CASSYSRDTRTDTQYF. The CDR3 DNA sequence: TGTGCCAGCAGTTACTCCCGGGACACTCGCACAGATACGCAGTATTTT. The chain couples TRBV6-6 to TRBJ2-3, with D possibly matching TRBD1 (6 bases). There are 16 residues in the CDR3. V gave up 0 bases and J gave up 1 base, with 11 bases separating them. The germline V gene has CDR1 MNHNY and CDR2 SVGAGI (reference sequence).

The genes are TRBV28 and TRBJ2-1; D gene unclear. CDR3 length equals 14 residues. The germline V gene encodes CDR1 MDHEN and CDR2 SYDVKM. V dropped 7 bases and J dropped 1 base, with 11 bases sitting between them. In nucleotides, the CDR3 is TGTGCCAGCAACCCTCGGGTTTCCTACAATGAGCAGTTCTTC. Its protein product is CASNPRVSYNEQFF.

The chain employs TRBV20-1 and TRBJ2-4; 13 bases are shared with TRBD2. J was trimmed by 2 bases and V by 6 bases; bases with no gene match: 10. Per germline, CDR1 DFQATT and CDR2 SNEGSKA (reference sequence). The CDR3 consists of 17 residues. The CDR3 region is CSAIGLAGEVTKNIQYF. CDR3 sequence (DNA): TGCAGTGCCATTGGACTAGCGGGAGAGGTAACCAAAAACATTCAGTACTTC.

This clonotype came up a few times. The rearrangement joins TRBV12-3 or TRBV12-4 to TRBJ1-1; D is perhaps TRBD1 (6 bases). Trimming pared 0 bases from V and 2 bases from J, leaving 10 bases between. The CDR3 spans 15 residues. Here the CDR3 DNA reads TGTGCCAGCAGTTTAGCGGGGGCGGGTAACACTGAAGCTTTCTTT. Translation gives CASSLAGAGNTEAFF.

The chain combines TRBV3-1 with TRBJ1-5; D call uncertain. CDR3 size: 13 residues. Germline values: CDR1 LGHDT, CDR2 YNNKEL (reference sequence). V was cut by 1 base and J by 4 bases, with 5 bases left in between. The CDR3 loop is CASSQAGNQPQHF. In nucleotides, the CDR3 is TGTGCCAGCAGCCAAGCGGGTAATCAGCCCCAGCATTTT.

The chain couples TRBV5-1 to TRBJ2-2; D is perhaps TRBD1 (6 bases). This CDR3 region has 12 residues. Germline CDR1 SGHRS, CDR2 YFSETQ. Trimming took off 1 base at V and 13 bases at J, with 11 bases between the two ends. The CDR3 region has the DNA TGCGCCAGCAGCTTGAAACAGGGAGTGCTGTTTTTT. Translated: CASSLKQGVLFF.

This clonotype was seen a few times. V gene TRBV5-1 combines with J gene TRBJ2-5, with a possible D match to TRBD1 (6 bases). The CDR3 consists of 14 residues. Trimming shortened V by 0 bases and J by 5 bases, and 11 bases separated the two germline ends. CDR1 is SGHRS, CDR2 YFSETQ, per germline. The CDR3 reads CASSLGAGAETQYF. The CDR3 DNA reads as TGCGCCAGCAGCTTGGGGGCAGGGGCGGAGACCCAGTACTTC.

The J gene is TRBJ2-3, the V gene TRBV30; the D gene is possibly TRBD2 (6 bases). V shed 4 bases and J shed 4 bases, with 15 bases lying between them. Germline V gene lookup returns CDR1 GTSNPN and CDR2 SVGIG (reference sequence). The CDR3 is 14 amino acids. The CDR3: CAWIGLAMPDTQYF. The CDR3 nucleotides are TGTGCCTGGATCGGCCTAGCGATGCCAGATACGCAGTATTTT.